The 8 T cell receptor beta chains given below trace back to one sample, sequenced in a study of blood T cell repertoires in COVID-19. Profiled with immunoSEQ multiplex PCR; TCRdb holds only in-frame clones, not every one. The sample has about 170,000 clones; 84% are singletons. Sequencing used peripheral blood. All receptors derive from a woman between 65 and 79 years old with COVID-19, enrolled during active disease.

This clone has a single count. This CDR3 is CAWSVQKGPNQPQHF. CDR3 sequence (DNA): TGTGCCTGGAGTGTACAGAAGGGGCCAAATCAGCCCCAGCATTTT. This chain joins TRBV30 and TRBJ1-5; D perhaps matches TRBD1 (5 bases). Per germline, CDR1 GTSNPN and CDR2 SVGIG (reference sequence). CDR3 length equals 15 residues. Trimming shortened V by 0 bases and J by 4 bases, and 13 bases separated the two germline ends.

Points on this clone: An end of the junction does not agree with germline; a read error may underlie this. J is TRBJ2-1 and V is TRBV28; 9 bases align to TRBD2. This CDR3 comprises 14 residues. The germline gives CDR1 MDHEN, CDR2 SYDVKM. The CDR3 here is CASSSPASGAIRVF. In DNA, the CDR3 is TGTGCCAGCAGTTCCCCGGCTAGCGGGGCCATCCGGGTCTTC.

V and J are TRBV28 and TRBJ2-1; 7 positions match TRBD2. The V and J ends lost 1 base and 8 bases, in that order; junction bases with no gene match: 14. There are 17 residues in the CDR3. Per the germline V gene, CDR1 is MDHEN and CDR2 is SYDVKM. CDR3 sequence reads: CASSLSPGGRVLDEQFF. As DNA, the CDR3 is TGTGCCAGCAGTTTATCCCCTGGCGGGAGAGTACTGGATGAGCAGTTCTTC. The whole variable domain, remainder taken from reference TRBV28 and TRBJ2-1, is DVKVTQSSRYLVKRTGEKVFLECVQDMDHENMFWYRQDPGLGLRLIYFSYDVKMKEKGDIPEGYSVSREKKERFSLILESASTNQTSMYLCASSLSPGGRVLDEQFFGPGTRLTVL.

This clone was picked up a small number of times. The CDR3 bases are TGCGCCAGCAGCGGCGGGACTAGCGGGAGGGCTGATACGCAGTATTTT. Translation: CASSGGTSGRADTQYF. The V and J genes are TRBV5-1 and TRBJ2-3; 16 bases are shared with TRBD2. Germline loops: CDR1 SGHRS, CDR2 YFSETQ. The CDR3 covers 16 residues. V lost 4 bases and J lost 6; bases outside the gene matches: 5.

The gene calls are TRBV3-1 (or the pseudogene TRBV3-2) and TRBJ2-2; D may be TRBD2 (5 bases). The CDR3 extends over 15 amino acids. Between the trimmed V and J ends, which lost 3 bases and 6 bases, there was a span of 14 bases. Germline V gene lookup returns CDR1 LGHDT and CDR2 YNNKEL (reference sequence). Here the CDR3 reads CASSQRAFRSGELFF. CDR3 nucleotide sequence: TGTGCCAGCAGCCAGAGGGCGTTCAGATCCGGGGAGCTGTTTTTT.

V gene TRBV29-1 combines with J gene TRBJ1-2; 7 nucleotides match TRBD1. This CDR3 spans 11 amino acids. V lost 4 bases, J lost 5 bases, and 1 base stayed unmatched. CDR1 SQVTM and CDR2 ANQGSEA come from the germline V gene. CDR3 in amino acids: CSVAQGYGYTF. The CDR3 DNA follows: TGCAGCGTTGCACAGGGGTATGGCTACACCTTC.

The chain is built from TRBV27 and TRBJ1-2; D ambiguous. Germline V gene sequence: CDR1 MNHEY, CDR2 SMNVEV (reference sequence). V was cut by 3 bases and J by 0 bases, with 5 bases left in between. This CDR3 contains 13 residues. CDR3 residues: CASSFSANYGYTF. The CDR3 DNA is TGTGCCAGCAGTTTTTCAGCTAACTATGGCTACACCTTC.

The CDR3 region has the DNA TGTGCCAGCAGCCAGATCGCAGGGTGGGGCTACACCTTC. Residues: CASSQIAGWGYTF. The V call is TRBV28, the J call TRBJ1-2, with D perhaps TRBD1 (5 bases). Germline V gene sequence: CDR1 MDHEN, CDR2 SYDVKM. V shed 6 bases and J shed 8 bases, with 16 bases lying between them. CDR3 size: 13 residues.